This T cell receptor beta chain emerged from a study of T cells in localized non-small cell lung cancer. Sequencing used immunoSEQ multiplex PCR; TCRdb keeps in-frame clones, though not all of them. Found here are tens of thousands of clones, over 80% of them singletons; the top ten hold around 15%. V was trimmed by 4 bases and J by 7 bases, leaving 13 bases between them. The germline CDR1 and CDR2 sequences are SGHDN and FVKESK. The CDR3 spans 13 residues. The chain links TRBV14 to TRBJ1-2; D possibly corresponds to TRBD1 (5 bases). Specimen: peripheral blood, collected before any cancer treatment. The receptor comes from a man aged 35 to 69 with stage I squamous cell lung carcinoma. CDR3 DNA sequence: TGTGCCAGCAGCCCTTGGGGGAGCGGTGGCTACACCTTC. It translates to CASSPWGSGGYTF.